The table lists the clone carrying this T cell receptor (beta chain) with a count of one. With V trimmed by 2 bases and J by 7 bases, 12 bases remained unmatched. Germline CDR1 reads LNHNV; CDR2 reads YYDKDF (reference sequence). This CDR3 has 17 residues. This entry comes from a study of blood T cell repertoires in COVID-19. On the study more broadly: There were acute and convalescent COVID-19 samples, and they came from the United States, Italy and Spain. Sample material is recorded as cDNA or gDNA derived from T cells, B-cell-depleted T cells, or PBMCs.

Study processing details: Reference gene primer amplification in the assay estimated nucleated cell counts. The method was immunoSEQ multiplex PCR; TCRdb's version includes in-frame clones alone and lacks a portion of them. Clone size and the V and J calls come from that table; the DNA yielded D and trimming. Among some 290,000 clones, approximately 87% were seen once, and the ten largest hold approximately 12%. Patients in Seattle were enrolled during active infection, then followed longitudinally. The chain has TRBV15 and TRBJ2-1, with 9 positions matching TRBD2. The origin of this receptor is a woman aged 30 to 39 with COVID-19, enrolled during active disease. Sequenced sample: peripheral blood. The CDR3 coding sequence is TGTGCCACCAGCAGATCGCGGGGGGGCGAGAGGAGGAATGAGCAGTTCTTC. The encoded protein is CATSRSRGGERRNEQFF. Looking up the rest from reference TRBV15 and TRBJ2-1 gives the full variable domain: DAMVIQNPRYQVTQFGKPVTLSCSQTLNHNVMYWYQQKSSQAPKLLFHYYDKDFNNEADTPDNFQSRRPNTSFCFLDIRSPGLGDTAMYLCATSRSRGGERRNEQFFGPGTRLTVL.